This TCR beta chain was retrieved from a study of blood T cells in healthy people across ages. Study findings and constraints: Long-lived donors carried more naive CD4+ cells and greater diversity than aged donors.

Only one count was recorded for this clonotype. No antigen is known for it. It was with a sample-barcoded 5' primer and a J-beta primer mix that a second PCR of roughly 7 to 12 cycles was run. Carrying 12 random nucleotides, a template-switch adaptor labeled each individual cDNA molecule. A single record per CDR3 protein comes from TCRdb applying MiXCR to the 5' RACE reads. The sample lists 1.5 million to 2 million distinct CDR3 sequences; around half were seen once. Trimming removed 1 base from V and 10 bases from J, with 11 bases in between. There are 13 residues in the CDR3. Germline values: CDR1 LGHNA, CDR2 YNFKEQ.

Specimen: blood. This chain joins TRBV4-2 and TRBJ2-1; TRBD2 is a possible D gene (6 bases). The TCR originated in a woman aged 40 to 55 in good health. CDR3 protein: CASSQAGREEQFF. The CDR3 DNA is TGTGCCAGCAGCCAAGCGGGCCGGGAGGAGCAGTTCTTC.